What follows are 4 T cell receptor beta chains derived from one specimen sequenced in a study of blood T cell repertoires in COVID-19. The protocol was immunoSEQ multiplex PCR, while the TCRdb copy is restricted to in-frame clones and leaves out a portion. The sample contains about 360,000 clones, 70% to 90% of which appear only once. Sequenced material: PBMCs or T cells enriched from blood (not recorded which). The receptors derive from a man between 25 and 39 years old who had recovered from COVID-19.

This chain joins TRBV7-9 and TRBJ2-5, with D perhaps TRBD2 (6 bases). The CDR3 has 13 residues. V lost 3 bases and J lost 4, with 9 bases in between. Germline lookup yields CDR1 SEHNR and CDR2 FQNEAQ (reference sequence). The CDR3 bases are TGTGCCAGCAGCTTCCTCGGGGGAGAGACCCAGTACTTC. Encoded protein: CASSFLGGETQYF.

This chain joins TRBV6-6 and TRBJ1-5; D possibly corresponds to TRBD1 (6 bases). Germline values: CDR1 MNHNY, CDR2 SVGAGI (reference sequence). Trimming pared 6 bases from V and 5 bases from J, leaving 14 bases between. The CDR3 length is 14 residues. The CDR3 protein is CASRLPGGHQPQHF. The DNA of the CDR3 is TGTGCCAGCAGGCTCCCGGGGGGGCATCAGCCCCAGCATTTT.

The chain uses TRBV19 and TRBJ1-3; D unclear. The ends were cut back, 7 bases at V and 0 bases at J, with 10 bases in the middle. The germline CDR1 and CDR2 sequences are LNHDA and SQIVND (reference sequence). This CDR3 contains 14 residues. CDR3 nucleotide sequence: TGTGCCAGTATTTCAGGAGGCTCTGGAAACACCATATATTTT. Translated, it gives CASISGGSGNTIYF.

V and J are TRBV12-5 and TRBJ1-2, with D tentatively TRBD1 (5 bases). The germline CDR1 and CDR2 sequences are LGHNT and FRNRAP. The CDR3 runs to 14 residues. The V end lost 6 bases, the J end lost 5 bases, and 16 bases lay between the germline ends. This chain's CDR3 is CASGPGGVSYGYTF. CDR3 nucleotide sequence: TGTGCTAGTGGACCGGGGGGGGTATCATATGGCTACACCTTC.